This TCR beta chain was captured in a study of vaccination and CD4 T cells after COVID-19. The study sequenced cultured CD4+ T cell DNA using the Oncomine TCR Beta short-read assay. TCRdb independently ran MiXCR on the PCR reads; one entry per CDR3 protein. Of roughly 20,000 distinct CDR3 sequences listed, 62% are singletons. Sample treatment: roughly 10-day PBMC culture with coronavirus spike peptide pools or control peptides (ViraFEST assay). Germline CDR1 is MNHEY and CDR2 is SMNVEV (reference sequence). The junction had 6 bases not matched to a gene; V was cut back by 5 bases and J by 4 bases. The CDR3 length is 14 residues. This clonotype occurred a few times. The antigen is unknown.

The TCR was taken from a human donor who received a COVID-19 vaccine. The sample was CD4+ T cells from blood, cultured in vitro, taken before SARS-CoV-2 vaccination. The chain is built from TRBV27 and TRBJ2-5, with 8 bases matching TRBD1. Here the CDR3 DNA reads TGTGCCAGCAGTCCCAGGGACAGGACAGAGACCCAGTACTTC. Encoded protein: CASSPRDRTETQYF.